The present T cell receptor beta chain was sequenced within a study of T cells in tuberculosis. Study-wide background: T cells were selected with CD1B tetramers loaded with glucose monomycolate. This South African cohort compared adolescents with or without latent tuberculosis against adults with active tuberculosis. Within 7 days of starting treatment, or before, PBMC were stored.

V shed 6 bases and J shed 3 bases, with 11 bases lying between them. Germline V CDR1 and CDR2: MNHEY, SMNVEV (reference sequence). The CDR3 extends over 13 amino acids. Repertoires were generated with immunoSEQ multiplex PCR, while TCRdb's copy carries only in-frame clones and drops some. The sample has tens of thousands of clones, around 82% seen once. Remarks on this clone: Its target is unknown.

Time point described: new active TB diagnosis, blood taken before or within 7 days of starting treatment. General study points: Samples were chosen by availability of cryopreserved specimens.

The receptor's source is an adult with tuberculosis. Sample: PBMCs, taken at tuberculosis diagnosis. The V call is TRBV27, the J call TRBJ1-2; D possibly corresponds to TRBD1 (5 bases). The CDR3 spells CASRSQGYYGYTF. CDR3 nucleotide sequence: TGTGCCAGCAGATCCCAGGGATACTATGGCTACACCTTC.